The 15 T cell receptor beta chains below all came from one sample that was sequenced in a study of blood T cell repertoires in COVID-19. Clones were sequenced by immunoSEQ multiplex PCR, and TCRdb holds only the in-frame ones, with some missing. Here the sample spans about 70,000 clones, around 86% being singletons. Sequenced material: peripheral blood. Receptors originate from a woman over 75 with active or convalescent COVID-19.

The J gene is TRBJ2-7, the V gene TRBV10-3, with 7 nucleotides matching TRBD1. V was pared by 1 base and J by 6 bases, with 3 bases of the junction left unmatched. Germline V lookup: CDR1 ENHRY, CDR2 SYGVKD. This CDR3 is built from 13 residues. DNA for the CDR3: TGTGCCATCAGTGAGTTGACAGGGAGCGAGCAGTACTTC. This translates into CAISELTGSEQYF.

V and J are TRBV3-1 (or the pseudogene TRBV3-2) and TRBJ2-1, with 8 nucleotides matching TRBD2. V lost 2 bases and J lost 3; bases outside the gene matches: 6. Germline V gives CDR1 LGHDT, CDR2 YNNKEL (reference sequence). The CDR3 sequence is 16 residues long. CDR3 bases: TGTGCCAGCAGCCAATATAAGACTAGCGTCTACAATGAGCAGTTCTTC. Translating gives CASSQYKTSVYNEQFF.

This chain links TRBV4-2 with TRBJ1-5; TRBD1 might be the D (6 bases). The CDR3 contains 17 residues. The ends were cut back, 0 bases at V and 4 bases at J, with 16 bases in the middle. Germline CDR1 is LGHNA and CDR2 is YNFKEQ. For the CDR3, the DNA is TGTGCCAGCAGCCAAGATACAGGGTTTCAGGGAAATCAGCCCCAGCATTTT. Amino acids: CASSQDTGFQGNQPQHF.

This clone was seen a single time. This chain uses TRBV5-4 with TRBJ1-2; TRBD1 matches 8 bases. J gave up 8 bases and V 0 bases, and 6 bases lay outside the gene matches. Germline CDR1 SGHNT, CDR2 YYREEE (reference sequence). The CDR3 length is 14 residues. The CDR3: CASSLGVWTGGYTF. CDR3 sequence (DNA): TGTGCCAGCAGCTTGGGGGTCTGGACAGGGGGCTACACCTTC.

The gene calls are TRBV7-2 and TRBJ1-5; perhaps TRBD1 as D (6 bases). Germline CDR1 reads SGHTA; CDR2 reads FQGNSA. This CDR3 comprises 16 residues. V was trimmed by 3 bases and J by 1 base, leaving 13 bases between them. The CDR3 region has the DNA TGTGCCAGCAGCTTGCGTCAGGGGAGAAGCAATCAGCCCCAGCATTTT. This encodes CASSLRQGRSNQPQHF. Complete variable domain (other parts from reference TRBV7-2 and TRBJ1-5): GAGVSQSPSNKVTEKGKDVELRCDPISGHTALYWYRQSLGQGLEFLIYFQGNSAPDKSGLPSDRFSAERTGGSVSTLTIQRTQQEDSAVYLCASSLRQGRSNQPQHFGDGTRLSIL.

This chain joins TRBV9 and TRBJ1-1; the match to TRBD1 covers 10 bases. Trimming removed 4 bases from V and 11 bases from J; junction bases left unmatched: 20. The CDR3 extends over 17 amino acids. Germline CDR1 and CDR2: SGDLS and YYNGEE. CDR3 DNA: TGTGCCAGCAGCCCCGAGGGGGGGGGACAGGGGCCGCTATTTGCTTTCTTT. Translated, it gives CASSPEGGGQGPLFAFF. Full variable domain (rest looked up from reference TRBV9 and TRBJ1-1): DSGVTQTPKHLITATGQRVTLRCSPRSGDLSVYWYQQSLDQGLQFLIQYYNGEERAKGNILERFSAQQFPDLHSELNLSSLELGDSALYFCASSPEGGGQGPLFAFFGQGTRLTVV.

This clone has ten or more counts. V and J are TRBV9 and TRBJ2-7, with 8 bases lining up with TRBD1. This CDR3 region has 15 residues. V dropped 0 bases and J dropped 6; count of bases not matched to a gene: 8. CDR1 is SGDLS, CDR2 YYNGEE, per germline. The CDR3 nucleotides read TGTGCCAGCAGCGTAGGCCAGGGGGCTGGAGTCGAGCAGTACTTC. This sequence encodes CASSVGQGAGVEQYF. Full variable domain (outside the CDR3, taken from reference TRBV9 and TRBJ2-7): DSGVTQTPKHLITATGQRVTLRCSPRSGDLSVYWYQQSLDQGLQFLIQYYNGEERAKGNILERFSAQQFPDLHSELNLSSLELGDSALYFCASSVGQGAGVEQYFGPGTRLTVT.

The chain couples TRBV4-3 to TRBJ2-3, with 13 bases identical to TRBD2. Germline lookup yields CDR1 LGHNA and CDR2 YSLEER. CDR3 length equals 20 residues. V lost 5 bases to trimming and J lost 5 bases; unmatched junction nucleotides: 19. In DNA form, the CDR3 reads TGCGCCAGCAGCGCCCGACTAGCGGGGGGACTGCCGTACGCTGGAGATACGCAGTATTTT. Translated: CASSARLAGGLPYAGDTQYF.

The chain employs TRBV28 and TRBJ2-3; 7 positions match TRBD1. The CDR3 consists of 18 residues. CDR1 and CDR2 (germline): MDHEN, SYDVKM. With 4 bases clipped from V and 3 bases from J, the junction kept 16 bases outside the gene matches. The CDR3 DNA follows: TGTGCCAGCAGTTCAACCTTCTACAGGGGTCAGTTTACAGATACGCAGTATTTT. It yields the protein CASSSTFYRGQFTDTQYF.

The chain carries TRBV3-1 (or the pseudogene TRBV3-2) and TRBJ1-2; the D gene is possibly TRBD1 (6 bases). Germline V gene data show CDR1 as LGHDT and CDR2 as YNNKEL (reference sequence). This CDR3 is 13 amino acids long. The ends were cut back, 4 bases at V and 7 bases at J, with 13 bases in the middle. The chain's CDR3 is CASSPGDRSGYTF. CDR3 DNA sequence: TGTGCCAGCAGCCCAGGGGACCGGTCTGGCTACACCTTC.

This sequence joins TRBV10-3 and TRBJ2-7; 14 bases map to TRBD2. The length of the CDR3 is 18 residues. Per the germline V gene, CDR1 is ENHRY and CDR2 is SYGVKD. V trimming: 2 bases; J trimming: 2 bases; junction bases outside the gene matches: 8. The CDR3 bases are TGTGCCATCAGTGAGGGCGGGACTAGCGGGGGATGGGCCTACGAGCAGTACTTC. Translating gives CAISEGGTSGGWAYEQYF.

J is TRBJ2-1 and V is TRBV5-1; TRBD2 matches at 14 bases. Germline V gives CDR1 SGHRS, CDR2 YFSETQ. The CDR3 sequence is 17 residues long. J lost 2 bases, V lost 4 bases, and 5 bases had no gene match. The CDR3 DNA sequence: TGCGCCAGCAGCACTGGGACTAGCGGGGGCACCTACAATGAGCAGTTCTTC. It codes for CASSTGTSGGTYNEQFF.

V usage is TRBV30 and J usage is TRBJ2-6, with D possibly TRBD2 on 5 matching bases. Trimming removed 1 base from V and 3 bases from J, with 10 bases in between. The CDR3 is 15 amino acids. Germline assignment: CDR1 GTSNPN and CDR2 SVGIG (reference sequence). The CDR3 loop is CAWSGWGVGANVLTF. CDR3 DNA sequence: TGTGCCTGGAGTGGATGGGGAGTTGGGGCCAACGTCCTGACTTTC.

The J gene is TRBJ2-5, the V gene TRBV30; 11 bases line up with TRBD2. In germline, CDR1 is GTSNPN, CDR2 SVGIG (reference sequence). The CDR3 covers 17 residues. Germline trimming cut 3 bases from V and 5 bases from J; bases unmatched to any gene: 14. The CDR3 DNA is TGTGCCTGGAGCGACGGGACTAGCGGCCCCTTGGGGGAGACCCAGTACTTC. This sequence encodes CAWSDGTSGPLGETQYF.

This clone appeared a single time. This chain connects TRBV2 to TRBJ2-3; the match to TRBD2 covers 11 bases. V shed 8 bases, J shed 5 bases, and the junction held 15 bases outside the gene matches. The CDR3 has 17 amino acids. Germline-derived CDR1 and CDR2 are SNHLY and FYNNEI. CDR3 nucleotides: TGTGCCAGCCACAGACTAGCGGGGACCCGAGGTCTAGATACGCAGTATTTT. Translating gives CASHRLAGTRGLDTQYF.